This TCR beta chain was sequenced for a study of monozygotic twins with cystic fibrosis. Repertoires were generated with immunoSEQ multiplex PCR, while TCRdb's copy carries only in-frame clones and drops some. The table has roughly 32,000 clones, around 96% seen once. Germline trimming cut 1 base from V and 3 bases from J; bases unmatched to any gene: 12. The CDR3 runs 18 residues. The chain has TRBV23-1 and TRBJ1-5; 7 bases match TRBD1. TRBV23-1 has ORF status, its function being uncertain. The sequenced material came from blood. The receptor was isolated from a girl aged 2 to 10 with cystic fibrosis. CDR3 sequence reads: CASSQWGNSGTDNQPQHF. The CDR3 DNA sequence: TGCGCCAGCAGTCAATGGGGAAACTCCGGGACAGACAATCAGCCCCAGCATTTT.